The 24 T cell receptor beta chains below all came from one sample that was sequenced in a study of cytomegalovirus exposure and HLA in healthy donors. Both 60 Vbeta primers and 13 Jbeta primers went into the PCR. TCRdb's copy holds only in-frame clones and misses some; the assay was immunoSEQ multiplex PCR. The table has 110,000 or so clones, 60% to 75% seen once. The sequenced sample was PBMCs. The receptors come from a woman in her thirties or forties in good health and CMV-seropositive.

The chain couples TRBV5-6 to TRBJ2-5; D uncertain. The DNA end is more similar to TRBJ2-7, so the J call may be wrong. The germline CDR1 and CDR2 sequences are SGHDT and YYEEEE. The CDR3 sequence is 13 residues long. DNA for the CDR3: TGTGCCAGCAGCTTGGAGCCCCTCTACGAGCAGTACTTC. It translates to CASSLEPLYEQYF.

The V call is TRBV4-3, the J call TRBJ2-7, with D uncertain. The CDR3 has 13 residues. CDR1 and CDR2 (germline): LGHNA, YSLEER. Trimming took off 0 bases at V and 4 bases at J, with 7 bases between the two ends. CDR3 bases: TGCGCCAGCAGCCAAGAACTGCCATACGAGCAGTACTTC. Protein product: CASSQELPYEQYF.

The chain recombines TRBV19 with TRBJ2-2; 9 bases agree with TRBD2. The CDR3 totals 15 residues. Trimming cost V 4 bases and J 3 bases; bases outside gene matches: 3. Germline CDR1 is LNHDA and CDR2 is SQIVND (reference sequence). DNA for the CDR3: TGTGCCAGTAGTAGCGGGGGGGTCCACACCGGGGAGCTGTTTTTT. Protein sequence: CASSSGGVHTGELFF.

V gene TRBV6-5 combines with J gene TRBJ1-1; D may be TRBD1 (5 bases). The V and J ends lost 7 bases and 1 base respectively, with 13 bases between them. The CDR3 contains 14 residues. Germline V gene sequence: CDR1 MNHEY, CDR2 SVGAGI. CDR3 bases: TGTGCCAGCATCCCGCCACAGGCGAACACTGAAGCTTTCTTT. This encodes CASIPPQANTEAFF.

The chain uses TRBV15 and TRBJ2-5; a possible D gene is TRBD2 (5 bases). The V gene lost 1 base and the J gene lost 1 base, with 10 bases spanning the gap. Germline lookup yields CDR1 LNHNV and CDR2 YYDKDF (reference sequence). The CDR3 is made up of 15 amino acids. The DNA for the CDR3 is TGTGCCACCAGCAGAGGACCGGGGAGCCAAGAGACCCAGTACTTC. This codes for CATSRGPGSQETQYF.

This clone was observed once. This chain uses TRBV18 with TRBJ2-3; 7 bases align to TRBD2. Germline CDR1 KGHSH, CDR2 LQKENI. The CDR3 runs to 16 residues. V lost 5 bases to trimming and J lost 2 bases; unmatched junction nucleotides: 10. The chain's CDR3 is CASSSRLASTTDTQYF. CDR3 coding DNA: TGTGCCAGCTCATCCCGACTAGCAAGCACCACAGATACGCAGTATTTT.

The chain employs TRBV7-8 and TRBJ2-3; TRBD2 matches at 9 bases. The germline gives CDR1 SGHVS, CDR2 FQNEAQ. Trimming took 8 bases from V and 14 from J; bases not matched to a gene: 11. This CDR3 is 12 amino acids long. This CDR3 reads CASLWAGGPMYF. The CDR3 region has the DNA TGTGCCAGCCTCTGGGCGGGAGGGCCGATGTATTTT.

This clone was seen more than once but under ten times. This sequence joins TRBV5-1 and TRBJ2-7; the D gene is possibly TRBD1 (5 bases). Germline V CDR1 and CDR2: SGHRS, YFSETQ. The CDR3 is 16 amino acids. Trimming shortened V by 0 bases and J by 2 bases, and 15 bases separated the two germline ends. Here the CDR3 DNA reads TGCGCCAGCAGCTTGGTCGAACAGGTTTTGACCTACGAGCAGTACTTC. It codes for CASSLVEQVLTYEQYF.

CDR3 amino acids: CAISDRGPEKLFF. As DNA, the CDR3 is TGTGCCATCTCGGACAGGGGGCCTGAAAAACTGTTTTTT. The chain joins TRBV10-3 to TRBJ1-4; 11 bases line up with TRBD1. Germline CDR1 ENHRY, CDR2 SYGVKD. The CDR3 consists of 13 residues. V was clipped by 8 bases and J by 7 bases; unmatched bases: 3.

CDR3 sequence reads: CASSENLGTSGSNPSSYNEQFF. CDR3 bases: TGTGCCAGCAGCGAGAACCTGGGGACTAGCGGGAGTAACCCTAGCTCCTACAATGAGCAGTTCTTC. The chain is built from TRBV9 and TRBJ2-1; 14 bases are a match to TRBD2. This CDR3 has 22 amino acids. Germline lookup yields CDR1 SGDLS and CDR2 YYNGEE. The ends lost 3 bases at V and 0 bases at J; junction bases unmatched: 17.

This chain uses TRBV28 with TRBJ2-7; 10 bases line up with TRBD2. There are 16 residues in the CDR3. The V gene's germline CDR1 is MDHEN and CDR2 SYDVKM. The junction had 12 bases not matched to a gene; V was cut back by 6 bases and J by 4 bases. CDR3 residues: CASSGTHGLADYEQYF. In DNA, the CDR3 is TGTGCCAGCAGCGGAACCCACGGACTAGCGGATTACGAGCAGTACTTC.

V is TRBV19 and J is TRBJ1-2; TRBD1 might be the D (6 bases). The germline V gene encodes CDR1 LNHDA and CDR2 SQIVND (reference sequence). Trimming took 8 bases from V and 5 from J, leaving 15 bases between them. This CDR3 region has 13 residues. The CDR3 nucleotides read TGTGCCAGTCATTGGGGGCAGGGTTATGGCTACACCTTC. This translates into CASHWGQGYGYTF.

The chain has TRBV20-1 and TRBJ2-7; unclear D gene. V shed 6 bases and J shed 9 bases, with 15 bases lying between them. CDR1 DFQATT and CDR2 SNEGSKA come from the germline V gene (reference sequence). The CDR3 extends over 11 amino acids. CDR3 sequence: CSARALMRQYF. Here the CDR3 DNA reads TGCAGTGCCCGCGCCCTAATGCGGCAGTACTTC.

This chain joins TRBV30 and TRBJ1-3; possibly TRBD1 for D (6 bases). The CDR3 contains 14 residues. Germline values: CDR1 GTSNPN, CDR2 SVGIG (reference sequence). V gave up 2 bases and J gave up 7 bases, with 15 bases separating them. The CDR3 loop reads CAWSTPGGRNTIYF. The DNA of the CDR3 is TGTGCCTGGAGTACTCCGGGGGGCAGGAACACCATATATTTT.

There are a few counts of this clone. CDR3 region: CASWGHASGTGGYEQYF. The CDR3 nucleotides are TGTGCCAGTTGGGGGCACGCATCCGGGACAGGGGGCTACGAGCAGTACTTC. The rearrangement uses TRBV19 and TRBJ2-7; TRBD1 agrees at 11 bases. The trim removed 8 bases at V and 3 bases at J, leaving 15 bases unmatched. The germline V gene encodes CDR1 LNHDA and CDR2 SQIVND (reference sequence). The length of the CDR3 is 17 residues.

V and J are TRBV30 and TRBJ2-1; 8 bases are shared with TRBD1. V trimming: 0 bases; J trimming: 7 bases; junction bases outside the gene matches: 8. The CDR3 covers 15 residues. Germline V CDR1 and CDR2: GTSNPN, SVGIG (reference sequence). For the CDR3, the DNA is TGTGCCTGGAGTGTACCGGACAGGGCATCAAATGAGCAGTTCTTC. Its translation: CAWSVPDRASNEQFF.

V is TRBV7-2 and J is TRBJ2-3; 8 nucleotides agree with TRBD2. The CDR3 is 15 residues long. Germline trimming cut 3 bases from V and 6 bases from J; bases unmatched to any gene: 8. CDR1 is SGHTA, CDR2 FQGNSA, per germline. This CDR3 is CASSFFAGGEDTQYF. The CDR3 nucleotides read TGTGCCAGCAGCTTCTTTGCGGGGGGAGAGGATACGCAGTATTTT.

The J gene is TRBJ2-2, the V gene TRBV4-3; a possible D gene is TRBD1 (5 bases). CDR1 LGHNA and CDR2 YSLEER come from the germline V gene. This CDR3 is built from 16 residues. V was cut by 0 bases and J by 1 base, with 9 bases left in between. CDR3 region: CASSQDGQGNTGELFF. CDR3 DNA sequence: TGCGCCAGCAGCCAAGATGGGCAGGGGAACACCGGGGAGCTGTTTTTT.

The chain links TRBV9 to TRBJ1-1, with D unresolved. V lost 0 bases to trimming and J lost 5 bases, with 11 bases between them. This CDR3 contains 14 residues. Germline V CDR1 and CDR2: SGDLS, YYNGEE. The CDR3 spells CASSVGGPMTEAFF. The CDR3, as DNA: TGTGCCAGCAGCGTAGGCGGCCCCATGACTGAAGCTTTCTTT. Full variable domain (missing parts from reference TRBV9 and TRBJ1-1): DSGVTQTPKHLITATGQRVTLRCSPRSGDLSVYWYQQSLDQGLQFLIQYYNGEERAKGNILERFSAQQFPDLHSELNLSSLELGDSALYFCASSVGGPMTEAFFGQGTRLTVV.

The CDR3 nucleotides read TGTGCCAGTACCCCGAGTCAGGGGGAACACTATGGCTACACCTTC. Amino acids: CASTPSQGEHYGYTF. The V gene is TRBV19, the J gene TRBJ1-2; 7 nucleotides match TRBD1. The CDR3 consists of 15 residues. After removal of 7 bases from V and 3 bases from J, the junction contained 11 bases not matched to a gene. Germline CDR1 reads LNHDA; CDR2 reads SQIVND (reference sequence).

The chain links TRBV4-3 to TRBJ1-2; no clear D. Deletions cut 0 bases from V and 6 bases from J, with 20 bases between. The CDR3 runs 17 residues. Germline assignment: CDR1 LGHNA and CDR2 YSLEER. The CDR3 spells CASSQEGPISSTDGYTF. CDR3 bases: TGCGCCAGCAGCCAAGAGGGCCCGATATCAAGTACTGATGGCTACACCTTC.

The chain carries TRBV6-5 and TRBJ1-2; D unclear. Germline CDR1 is MNHEY and CDR2 is SVGAGI. V was clipped by 6 bases and J by 4 bases, with 15 bases between them. This CDR3 has 14 amino acids. The CDR3 nucleotides read TGTGCCAGCAGATCTACTCGTCCCGCCTATGGCTACACCTTC. Its translation is CASRSTRPAYGYTF.

The chain uses TRBV27 and TRBJ1-5, with D possibly TRBD1 on 6 matching bases. V lost 6 bases to trimming and J lost 0 bases, with 12 bases between them. The V gene's germline CDR1 is MNHEY and CDR2 SMNVEV (reference sequence). The CDR3 runs to 15 residues. Written as DNA, the CDR3 is TGTGCCAGCAGAGCCACAGGGTATAGCAATCAGCCCCAGCATTTT. Protein product: CASRATGYSNQPQHF.

V and J are TRBV7-2 and TRBJ1-2; D ambiguous. The CDR3 runs to 15 residues. Looked up from germline, CDR1 is SGHTA and CDR2 is FQGNSA. Trimming took off 2 bases at V and 4 bases at J, with 14 bases between the two ends. The DNA for the CDR3 is TGTGCCAGCAGCTTACCGGTTCAGTGGGCCTATGGCTACACCTTC. Encoded protein: CASSLPVQWAYGYTF.